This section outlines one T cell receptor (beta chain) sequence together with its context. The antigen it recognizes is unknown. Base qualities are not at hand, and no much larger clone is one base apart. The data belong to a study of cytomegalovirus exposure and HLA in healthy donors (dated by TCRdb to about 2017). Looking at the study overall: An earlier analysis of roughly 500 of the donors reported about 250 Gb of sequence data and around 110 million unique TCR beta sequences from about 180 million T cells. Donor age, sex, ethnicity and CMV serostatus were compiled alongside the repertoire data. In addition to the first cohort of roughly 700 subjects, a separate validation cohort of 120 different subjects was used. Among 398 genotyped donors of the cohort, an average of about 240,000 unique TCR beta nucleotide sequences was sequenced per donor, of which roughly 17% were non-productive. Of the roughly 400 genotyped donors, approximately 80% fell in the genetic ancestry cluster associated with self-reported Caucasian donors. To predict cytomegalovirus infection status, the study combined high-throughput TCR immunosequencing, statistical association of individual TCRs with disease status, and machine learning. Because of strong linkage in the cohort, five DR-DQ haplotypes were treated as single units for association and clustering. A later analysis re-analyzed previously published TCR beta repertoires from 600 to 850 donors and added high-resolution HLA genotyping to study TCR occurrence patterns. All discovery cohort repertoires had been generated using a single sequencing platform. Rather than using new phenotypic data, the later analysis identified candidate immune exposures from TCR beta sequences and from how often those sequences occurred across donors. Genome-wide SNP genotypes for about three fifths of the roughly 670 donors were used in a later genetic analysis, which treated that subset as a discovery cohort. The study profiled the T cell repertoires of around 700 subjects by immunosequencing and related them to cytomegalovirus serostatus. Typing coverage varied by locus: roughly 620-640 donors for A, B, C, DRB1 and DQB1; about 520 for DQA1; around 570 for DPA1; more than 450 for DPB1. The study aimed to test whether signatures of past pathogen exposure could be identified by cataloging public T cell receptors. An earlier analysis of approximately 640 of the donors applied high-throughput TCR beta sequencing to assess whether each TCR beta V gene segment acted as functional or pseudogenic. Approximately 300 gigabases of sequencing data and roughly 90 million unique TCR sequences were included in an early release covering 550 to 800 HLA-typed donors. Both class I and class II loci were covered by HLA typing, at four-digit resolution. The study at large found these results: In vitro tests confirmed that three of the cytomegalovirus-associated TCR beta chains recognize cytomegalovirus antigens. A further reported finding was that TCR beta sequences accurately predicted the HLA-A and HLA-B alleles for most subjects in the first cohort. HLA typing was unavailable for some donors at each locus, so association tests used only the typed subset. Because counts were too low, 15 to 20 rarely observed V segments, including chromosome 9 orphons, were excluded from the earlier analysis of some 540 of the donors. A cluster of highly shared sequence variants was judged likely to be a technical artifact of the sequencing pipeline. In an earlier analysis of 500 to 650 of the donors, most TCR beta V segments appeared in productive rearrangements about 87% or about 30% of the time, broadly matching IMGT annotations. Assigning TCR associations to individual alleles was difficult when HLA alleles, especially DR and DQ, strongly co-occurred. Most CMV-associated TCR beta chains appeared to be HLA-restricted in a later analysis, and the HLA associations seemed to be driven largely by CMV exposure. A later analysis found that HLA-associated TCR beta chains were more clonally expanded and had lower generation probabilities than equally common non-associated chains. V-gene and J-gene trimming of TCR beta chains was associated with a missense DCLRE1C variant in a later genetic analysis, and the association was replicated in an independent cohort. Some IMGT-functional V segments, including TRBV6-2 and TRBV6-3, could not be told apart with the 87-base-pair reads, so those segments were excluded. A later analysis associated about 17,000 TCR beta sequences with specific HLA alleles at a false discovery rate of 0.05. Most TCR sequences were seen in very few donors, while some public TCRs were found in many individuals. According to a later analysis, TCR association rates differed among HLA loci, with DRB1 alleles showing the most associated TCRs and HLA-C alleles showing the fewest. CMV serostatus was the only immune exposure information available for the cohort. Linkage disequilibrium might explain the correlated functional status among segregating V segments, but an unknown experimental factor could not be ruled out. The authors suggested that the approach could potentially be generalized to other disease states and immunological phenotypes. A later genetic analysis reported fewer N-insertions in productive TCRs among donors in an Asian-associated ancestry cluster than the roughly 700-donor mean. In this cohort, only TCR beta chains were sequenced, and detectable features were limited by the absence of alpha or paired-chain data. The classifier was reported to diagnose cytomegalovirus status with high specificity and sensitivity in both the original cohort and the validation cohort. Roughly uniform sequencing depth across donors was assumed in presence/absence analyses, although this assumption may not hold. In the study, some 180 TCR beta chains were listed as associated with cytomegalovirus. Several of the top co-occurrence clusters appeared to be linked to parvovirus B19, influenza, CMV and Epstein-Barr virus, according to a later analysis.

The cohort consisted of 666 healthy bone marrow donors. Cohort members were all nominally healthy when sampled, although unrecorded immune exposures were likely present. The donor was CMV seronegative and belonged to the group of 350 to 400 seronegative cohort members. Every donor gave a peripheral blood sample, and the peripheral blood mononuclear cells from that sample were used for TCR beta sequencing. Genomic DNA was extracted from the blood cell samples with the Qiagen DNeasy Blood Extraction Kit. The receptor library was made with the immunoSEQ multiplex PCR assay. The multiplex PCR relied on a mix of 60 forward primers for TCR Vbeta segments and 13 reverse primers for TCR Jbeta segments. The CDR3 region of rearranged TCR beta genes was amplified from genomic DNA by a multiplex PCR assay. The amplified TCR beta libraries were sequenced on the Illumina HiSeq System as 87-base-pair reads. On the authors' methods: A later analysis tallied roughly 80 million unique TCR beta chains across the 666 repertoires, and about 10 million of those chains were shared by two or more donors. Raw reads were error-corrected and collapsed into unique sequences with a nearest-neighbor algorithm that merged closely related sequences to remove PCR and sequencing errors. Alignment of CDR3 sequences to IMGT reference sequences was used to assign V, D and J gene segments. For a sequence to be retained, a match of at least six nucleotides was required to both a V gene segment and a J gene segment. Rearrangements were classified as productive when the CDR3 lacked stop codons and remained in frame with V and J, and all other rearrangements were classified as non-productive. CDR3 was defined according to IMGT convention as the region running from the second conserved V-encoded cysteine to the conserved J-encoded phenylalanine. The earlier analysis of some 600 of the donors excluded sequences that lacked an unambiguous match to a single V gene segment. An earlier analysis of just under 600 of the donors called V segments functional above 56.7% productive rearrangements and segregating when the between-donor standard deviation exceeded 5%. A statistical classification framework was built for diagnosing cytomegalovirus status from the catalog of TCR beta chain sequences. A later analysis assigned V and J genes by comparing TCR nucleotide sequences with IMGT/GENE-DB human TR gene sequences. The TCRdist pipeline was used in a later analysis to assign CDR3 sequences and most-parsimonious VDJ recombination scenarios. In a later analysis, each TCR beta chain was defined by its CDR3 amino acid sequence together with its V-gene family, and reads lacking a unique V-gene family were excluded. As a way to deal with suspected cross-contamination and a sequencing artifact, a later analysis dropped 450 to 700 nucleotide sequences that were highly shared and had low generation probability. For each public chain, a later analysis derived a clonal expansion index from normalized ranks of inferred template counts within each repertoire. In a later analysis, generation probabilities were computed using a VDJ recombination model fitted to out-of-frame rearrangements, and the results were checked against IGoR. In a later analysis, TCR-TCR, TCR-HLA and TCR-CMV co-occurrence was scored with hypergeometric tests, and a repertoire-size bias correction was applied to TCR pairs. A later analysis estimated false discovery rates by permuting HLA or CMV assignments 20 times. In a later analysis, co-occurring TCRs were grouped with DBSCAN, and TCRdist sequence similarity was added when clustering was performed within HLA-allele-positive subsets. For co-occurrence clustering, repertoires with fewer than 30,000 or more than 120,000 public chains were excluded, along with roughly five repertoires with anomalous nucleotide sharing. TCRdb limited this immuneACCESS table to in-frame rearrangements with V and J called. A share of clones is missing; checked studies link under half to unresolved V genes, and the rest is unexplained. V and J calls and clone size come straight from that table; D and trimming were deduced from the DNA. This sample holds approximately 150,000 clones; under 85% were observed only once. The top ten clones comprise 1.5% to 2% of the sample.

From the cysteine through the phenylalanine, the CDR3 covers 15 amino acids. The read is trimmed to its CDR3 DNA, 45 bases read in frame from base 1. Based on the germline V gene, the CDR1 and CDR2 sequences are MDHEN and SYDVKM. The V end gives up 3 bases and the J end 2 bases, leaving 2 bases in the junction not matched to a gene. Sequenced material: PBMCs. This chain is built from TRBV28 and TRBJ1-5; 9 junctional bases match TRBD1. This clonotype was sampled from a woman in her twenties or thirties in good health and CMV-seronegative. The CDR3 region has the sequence CASSLTGGGNQPQHF. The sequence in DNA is TGTGCCAGCAGTTTGACAGGGGGTGGCAATCAGCCCCAGCATTTT.